A selection of T cell receptor beta chains follows, all from one sample in a study of neurological immune-mediated disorders. TCRdb processed the 5' RACE reads anew with MiXCR; each CDR3 protein has one entry. The profile shows about 79,000 distinct CDR3 sequences, roughly 14% of them singletons. Specimen: PBMCs. These receptors originate from a woman aged 45-65 years in good health. CDR3s include the opening cysteine and the closing phenylalanine or tryptophan. Fields, in order: V gene, clone size, J gene, D gene, CDR3 protein, CDR3 DNA. The D gene is left open where the match is weak. Expanded clones get a size class; other rows say once, few or many, or leave the size out.

v_gene: TRBV5-1
abundance: many
j_gene: TRBJ2-3
d_gene: -
CDR3aa: CASSLRRDSTDTQYF
CDR3nt: TGCGCCAGCAGCCTGCGTAGGGACAGCACAGATACGCAGTATTTT

v_gene: TRBV4-1
abundance: many
j_gene: TRBJ1-2
d_gene: TRBD1
CDR3aa: CASSQRTSGTGIGYTF
CDR3nt: TGCGCCAGCAGCCAAAGAACCTCCGGGACAGGGATCGGCTACACCTTC

v_gene: TRBV7-3
abundance: many
j_gene: TRBJ2-3
d_gene: -
CDR3aa: CASSFSGLQLLDTQYF
CDR3nt: TGTGCCAGCAGCTTCTCAGGGTTACAGCTCCTAGATACGCAGTATTTT

v_gene: TRBV6-2/TRBV6-3
abundance: many
j_gene: TRBJ1-1
d_gene: -
CDR3aa: CASSYLRLGGDTEAFF
CDR3nt: TGTGCCAGCAGTTACCTCCGGCTTGGAGGGGACACTGAAGCTTTCTTT

v_gene: TRBV4-2
abundance: many
j_gene: TRBJ2-6
d_gene: TRBD1
CDR3aa: CASSQVSTGVRSGANVLTF
CDR3nt: TGTGCCAGCAGCCAAGTTTCGACAGGGGTTAGGTCTGGGGCCAACGTCCTGACTTTC

v_gene: TRBV7-8
abundance: -
j_gene: TRBJ2-2
d_gene: -
CDR3aa: CASSSLRTGELFF
CDR3nt: TGTGCCAGCAGCAGCCTGAGGACCGGGGAGCTGTTTTTT

v_gene: TRBV5-1
abundance: many
j_gene: TRBJ2-3
d_gene: -
CDR3aa: CASSIQGSDTQYF
CDR3nt: TGCGCCAGCAGCATACAGGGTTCAGATACGCAGTATTTT

v_gene: TRBV5-1
abundance: many
j_gene: TRBJ2-6
d_gene: TRBD1
CDR3aa: CASSLGQGLGGANVLTF
CDR3nt: TGCGCCAGCAGCTTGGGACAGGGCCTAGGTGGGGCCAACGTCCTGACTTTC

v_gene: TRBV29-1
abundance: many
j_gene: TRBJ2-5
d_gene: TRBD1
CDR3aa: CSVGDSPLWTQYF
CDR3nt: TGCAGCGTTGGGGACAGCCCATTATGGACCCAGTACTTC

v_gene: TRBV6-2/TRBV6-3
abundance: many
j_gene: TRBJ2-1
d_gene: -
CDR3aa: CASSNYNEQFF
CDR3nt: TGTGCCAGCAGTAACTACAATGAGCAGTTCTTC

v_gene: TRBV11-2
abundance: -
j_gene: TRBJ2-7
d_gene: TRBD1
CDR3aa: CASSYRQGMWEQYF
CDR3nt: TGTGCCAGCAGCTATCGACAGGGGATGTGGGAGCAGTACTTC

v_gene: TRBV7-9
abundance: many
j_gene: TRBJ1-1
d_gene: -
CDR3aa: CASSAYRTEAFF
CDR3nt: TGTGCCAGCAGCGCTTATCGTACTGAAGCTTTCTTT

v_gene: TRBV5-1
abundance: many
j_gene: TRBJ1-3
d_gene: -
CDR3aa: CASSLEGSEDTIYF
CDR3nt: TGCGCCAGCAGCTTGGAAGGCAGTGAGGACACCATATATTTT

v_gene: TRBV20-1
abundance: many
j_gene: TRBJ1-1
d_gene: -
CDR3aa: CSSRGGRGIYAEAFF
CDR3nt: TGCAGTTCGCGTGGAGGGCGCGGGATTTACGCTGAAGCTTTCTTT

v_gene: TRBV20-1
abundance: -
j_gene: TRBJ2-1
d_gene: TRBD2
CDR3aa: CSARYGRSGDEQFF
CDR3nt: TGCAGTGCTAGATACGGGAGGTCCGGGGATGAGCAGTTCTTC

v_gene: TRBV5-1
abundance: many
j_gene: TRBJ2-5
d_gene: -
CDR3aa: CASKDPGGQETQYF
CDR3nt: TGCGCCAGCAAAGATCCGGGCGGCCAAGAGACCCAGTACTTC

v_gene: TRBV3-1
abundance: -
j_gene: TRBJ2-3
d_gene: TRBD1
CDR3aa: CASSQIEGQGGTDTQYF
CDR3nt: TGTGCCAGCAGCCAAATTGAGGGACAGGGGGGCACAGATACGCAGTATTTT

v_gene: TRBV3-1
abundance: few
j_gene: TRBJ2-7
d_gene: TRBD1
CDR3aa: CASSPFSGTDVYEQYF
CDR3nt: TGTGCCAGCAGCCCCTTCTCCGGGACAGATGTCTACGAGCAGTACTTC

v_gene: TRBV6-5
abundance: many
j_gene: TRBJ2-7
d_gene: -
CDR3aa: CASSPPRGGSYEQYF
CDR3nt: TGTGCCAGCAGTCCACCCCGAGGGGGATCCTACGAGCAGTACTTC

v_gene: TRBV28
abundance: many
j_gene: TRBJ2-5
d_gene: -
CDR3aa: CASSSGRRETQYF
CDR3nt: TGTGCCAGCAGTTCTGGTAGGAGAGAGACCCAGTACTTC

v_gene: TRBV12-3/TRBV12-4
abundance: -
j_gene: TRBJ2-1
d_gene: TRBD2
CDR3aa: CASSFRRGGDSIQQFF
CDR3nt: TGTGCCAGCAGTTTTCGGCGGGGGGGCGACTCTATTCAGCAGTTCTTC

v_gene: TRBV4-1
abundance: many
j_gene: TRBJ1-5
d_gene: -
CDR3aa: CASSQGGGSNQPQHF
CDR3nt: TGCGCCAGCAGCCAAGGGGGCGGAAGCAATCAGCCCCAGCATTTT

v_gene: TRBV12-3/TRBV12-4
abundance: many
j_gene: TRBJ2-3
d_gene: -
CDR3aa: CASSLGGRGTTDTQYF
CDR3nt: TGTGCCAGCAGTTTAGGGGGGCGGGGGACGACAGATACGCAGTATTTT

v_gene: TRBV5-1
abundance: many
j_gene: TRBJ2-1
d_gene: TRBD2
CDR3aa: CASKEGRLADYNEQFF
CDR3nt: TGCGCCAGCAAAGAGGGTCGCCTAGCGGACTACAATGAGCAGTTCTTC

v_gene: TRBV5-1
abundance: many
j_gene: TRBJ1-2
d_gene: -
CDR3aa: CASSPREGVNYGYTF
CDR3nt: TGCGCCAGCAGCCCCAGGGAGGGCGTTAACTATGGCTACACCTTC

v_gene: TRBV5-1
abundance: many
j_gene: TRBJ2-1
d_gene: -
CDR3aa: CASSSLGGPDEQFF
CDR3nt: TGCGCCAGCAGCTCGCTCGGGGGGCCCGATGAGCAGTTCTTC

v_gene: TRBV5-6
abundance: few
j_gene: TRBJ1-1
d_gene: -
CDR3aa: CASSGGRDTEAFF
CDR3nt: TGTGCCAGCAGCGGGGGCCGGGACACTGAAGCTTTCTTT

v_gene: TRBV5-5
abundance: many
j_gene: TRBJ2-4
d_gene: TRBD2
CDR3aa: CASRQQDGGSIQYF
CDR3nt: TGTGCCAGCAGACAACAGGACGGGGGGTCCATTCAGTACTTC

v_gene: TRBV5-1
abundance: many
j_gene: TRBJ2-7
d_gene: TRBD1
CDR3aa: CASSLGGTGRYEQYF
CDR3nt: TGCGCCAGCAGCTTGGGCGGGACAGGGAGATACGAGCAGTACTTC

v_gene: TRBV12-3/TRBV12-4
abundance: few
j_gene: TRBJ2-1
d_gene: -
CDR3aa: CASSDMTGTLFNEQFF
CDR3nt: TGTGCCAGCAGTGATATGACCGGGACTCTTTTCAATGAGCAGTTCTTC

v_gene: TRBV10-3
abundance: many
j_gene: TRBJ1-1
d_gene: TRBD1
CDR3aa: CAITSSRQGKGDTEAFF
CDR3nt: TGTGCCATCACCAGCAGCCGACAGGGGAAAGGGGACACTGAAGCTTTCTTT

v_gene: TRBV12-3/TRBV12-4
abundance: many
j_gene: TRBJ1-1
d_gene: -
CDR3aa: CASSRLGPTGNTEAFF
CDR3nt: TGTGCCAGCAGTAGACTGGGGCCAACGGGGAACACTGAAGCTTTCTTT

v_gene: TRBV5-1
abundance: many
j_gene: TRBJ1-1
d_gene: -
CDR3aa: CASSPDGQSGTEAFF
CDR3nt: TGCGCCAGCAGCCCTGACGGTCAGTCTGGCACTGAAGCTTTCTTT

v_gene: TRBV10-3
abundance: many
j_gene: TRBJ1-5
d_gene: TRBD1
CDR3aa: CAIRGQGSQPQHF
CDR3nt: TGTGCCATCAGGGGACAGGGGAGTCAGCCCCAGCATTTT

v_gene: TRBV9
abundance: many
j_gene: TRBJ2-3
d_gene: -
CDR3aa: CASSVGGPSTDTQYF
CDR3nt: TGTGCCAGCAGCGTGGGGGGACCCAGCACAGATACGCAGTATTTT

v_gene: TRBV5-1
abundance: many
j_gene: TRBJ1-2
d_gene: -
CDR3aa: CASSPGPNYGYTF
CDR3nt: TGCGCCAGCAGCCCGGGACCTAACTATGGCTACACCTTC

v_gene: TRBV5-1
abundance: many
j_gene: TRBJ2-2
d_gene: -
CDR3aa: CASSSRDRNTGELFF
CDR3nt: TGCGCCAGCAGCTCAAGAGACAGGAACACCGGGGAGCTGTTTTTT

v_gene: TRBV10-3
abundance: -
j_gene: TRBJ2-5
d_gene: TRBD1
CDR3aa: CAISLTGEETQYF
CDR3nt: TGTGCCATCAGTCTGACAGGGGAGGAGACCCAGTACTTC

v_gene: TRBV5-1
abundance: many
j_gene: TRBJ2-5
d_gene: -
CDR3aa: CASSVGAGPWTHF
CDR3nt: TGCGCCAGCAGCGTGGGAGCCGGGCCATGGACGCACTTC

v_gene: TRBV28
abundance: many
j_gene: TRBJ2-7
d_gene: -
CDR3aa: CASSYLLGPYEQYF
CDR3nt: TGTGCCAGCAGTTACCTCTTAGGTCCCTACGAGCAGTACTTC

v_gene: TRBV12-3/TRBV12-4
abundance: many
j_gene: TRBJ2-7
d_gene: -
CDR3aa: CASSLMRNYEQYF
CDR3nt: TGTGCCAGCAGTTTAATGCGTAACTACGAGCAGTACTTC

v_gene: TRBV5-1
abundance: many
j_gene: TRBJ1-2
d_gene: -
CDR3aa: CASGQSDSSGGYTF
CDR3nt: TGCGCCAGCGGGCAGTCCGACAGTAGTGGTGGCTACACCTTC

v_gene: TRBV7-2
abundance: -
j_gene: TRBJ2-4
d_gene: TRBD1
CDR3aa: CASSHRQGGAKNIQYF
CDR3nt: TGTGCCAGCAGCCACCGACAGGGCGGGGCCAAAAACATTCAGTACTTC

v_gene: TRBV6-1
abundance: -
j_gene: TRBJ2-2
d_gene: -
CDR3aa: CASRRGTTGELLF
CDR3nt: TGTGCCAGCAGACGGGGGACCACCGGGGAGCTGTTGTTT

v_gene: TRBV20-1
abundance: many
j_gene: TRBJ2-3
d_gene: -
CDR3aa: CSASEGVEASTDTQYF
CDR3nt: TGCAGTGCTAGCGAAGGGGTCGAGGCTAGCACAGATACGCAGTATTTT

v_gene: TRBV6-2/TRBV6-3
abundance: many
j_gene: TRBJ2-1
d_gene: -
CDR3aa: CASSYSAGQNEQFF
CDR3nt: TGTGCCAGCAGTTACTCGGCGGGTCAGAATGAGCAGTTCTTC

v_gene: TRBV20-1
abundance: many
j_gene: TRBJ2-4
d_gene: -
CDR3aa: CSGETDKNIQYF
CDR3nt: TGCAGTGGGGAGACGGACAAAAACATTCAGTACTTC

v_gene: TRBV12-3/TRBV12-4
abundance: many
j_gene: TRBJ1-2
d_gene: -
CDR3aa: CASREGQSDDGYTF
CDR3nt: TGTGCCAGCAGAGAAGGACAGTCCGACGATGGCTACACCTTC

v_gene: TRBV11-2
abundance: few
j_gene: TRBJ1-2
d_gene: TRBD1
CDR3aa: CASRPPGQGYGYTF
CDR3nt: TGTGCCAGCAGACCGCCGGGACAGGGCTATGGCTACACCTTC

v_gene: TRBV4-1
abundance: -
j_gene: TRBJ2-2
d_gene: -
CDR3aa: CASSQEEQVFSGELFF
CDR3nt: TGCGCCAGCAGCCAAGAAGAACAGGTTTTTTCCGGGGAGCTGTTTTTT

v_gene: TRBV20-1
abundance: few
j_gene: TRBJ1-5
d_gene: -
CDR3aa: CSATEGLSQPQHF
CDR3nt: TGCAGTGCTACGGAGGGCCTCAGTCAGCCCCAGCATTTT

v_gene: TRBV25-1
abundance: many
j_gene: TRBJ1-5
d_gene: -
CDR3aa: CASSESGGQSNQPQHF
CDR3nt: TGTGCCAGCAGTGAATCCGGAGGACAGTCTAATCAGCCCCAGCATTTT

v_gene: TRBV3-1
abundance: many
j_gene: TRBJ2-7
d_gene: TRBD2
CDR3aa: CASSQGLAIYEQYF
CDR3nt: TGTGCCAGCAGCCAGGGACTAGCGATCTACGAGCAGTACTTC

v_gene: TRBV3-1
abundance: many
j_gene: TRBJ2-7
d_gene: -
CDR3aa: CASSQGGIHEQYF
CDR3nt: TGTGCCAGCAGCCAAGGGGGGATCCACGAGCAGTACTTC

v_gene: TRBV20-1
abundance: -
j_gene: TRBJ2-4
d_gene: TRBD1
CDR3aa: CSANRDRGQVIQYF
CDR3nt: TGCAGTGCAAACCGGGACAGGGGGCAAGTCATTCAGTACTTC